This passage covers 29 T cell receptor beta chains from one sample sequenced in a study of identical twins (dated by TCRdb to 2016 to 2017). Library preparation used 5' RACE. The sample was run on an Illumina HiSeq 2000. The public reads were run again by TCRdb, first through fastp at Q25 and then through MiXCR, and only productive beta chains were kept. Every CDR3 protein is listed once, alongside the most common genes and DNA of its rows. Within this sample are about 250,000 distinct CDR3 sequences, with about 14% of them counted one time only. The ten largest clones add up to approximately 10% of the sample. Sequenced: memory (CD45RO+) T cells sorted from blood. This specimen's cell subset or site label, per the study, means: CD45RO+ enriched T cells. The receptors stem from a woman between 18 and 29 years old in good health.

CDR3 residues: CASTWEGVTEAFF. The CDR3 nucleotides are TGTGCCAGCACCTGGGAGGGCGTAACTGAAGCTTTCTTT. The chain uses TRBV12-3 or TRBV12-4 and TRBJ1-1; no clear D gene. The CDR3 length is 13 residues. Trimming pared 7 bases from V and 5 bases from J, leaving 14 bases between.

The rearrangement uses TRBV7-6 and TRBJ2-5, with D unresolved. Per the germline V gene, CDR1 is SGHVS and CDR2 is FNYEAQ. Trimming stripped 4 bases from V and 5 bases from J, with 11 bases between. This CDR3 region has 13 residues. In nucleotides, the CDR3 is TGTGCCAGCAGCTCGGCTGGTAGTGAGACCCAGTACTTC. It is translated as CASSSAGSETQYF.

The rearrangement uses TRBV20-1 and TRBJ2-7; 10 nucleotides line up with TRBD1. Germline CDR1 is DFQATT and CDR2 is SNEGSKA (reference sequence). There are 15 residues in the CDR3. Trimming took 7 bases from V and 2 from J; bases not matched to a gene: 11. CDR3 DNA sequence: TGCAGTGGCTCTGCTCCCGGGACAGGGGCCTACGAGCAGTACTTC. It yields the protein CSGSAPGTGAYEQYF.

V gene TRBV6-2 or TRBV6-3 combines with J gene TRBJ2-1, with 13 nucleotides matching TRBD2. The V segment lost 5 bases and the J segment 8 bases; nucleotides outside the gene matches: 15. Germline V gene data show CDR1 as MNHEY and CDR2 as SVGEGT. There are 18 residues in the CDR3. The CDR3 is CASSRRTRTSGSRDEQFF. The CDR3 DNA reads as TGTGCCAGCAGTCGCCGGACTCGGACTAGCGGGAGTAGAGATGAGCAGTTCTTC.

Remarks on this clonotype: This may be a read error, as it is one base from a much larger clone. V and J are TRBV12-3 or TRBV12-4 and TRBJ2-1; D not certain. The V end lost 2 bases, the J end lost 7 bases, and 9 bases lay between the germline ends. CDR3 size: 13 residues. The CDR3 reads CASSLSKGNEQFF. CDR3 coding DNA: TGTGCCAGCAGTTTATCCAAAGGGAATGAGCAGTTCTTC.

Note on this clonotype: At one end the junction does not follow the germline gene, possibly because of a read error. V and J are TRBV7-7 and TRBJ2-2; 8 nucleotides match TRBD1. The germline V gene encodes CDR1 SSHAT and CDR2 FNYEAQ (reference sequence). This CDR3 has 13 amino acids. In DNA, the CDR3 is TGTGCTAGCAGCCCGGACAGGGACGGGGAGCTGTTTTTT. This codes for CASSPDRDGELFF.

Many counts were recorded for this clonotype. The rearrangement joins TRBV24-1 to TRBJ1-5; TRBD1 agrees at 7 bases. This CDR3 has 17 residues. The germline V gene has CDR1 KGHDR and CDR2 SFDVKD. With V trimmed by 4 bases and J by 2 bases, 10 bases remained unmatched. The chain's CDR3 is CATSDATGPGGNQPQHF. CDR3 DNA sequence: TGTGCCACCAGTGACGCGACAGGGCCGGGAGGCAATCAGCCCCAGCATTTT.

In this sample, this clonotype turned up a few times. The chain joins TRBV30 to TRBJ2-6; D is unclear. Germline-derived CDR1 and CDR2 are GTSNPN and SVGIG (reference sequence). The CDR3 spans 16 residues. The V and J ends lost 4 bases and 0 bases respectively, with 13 bases between them. CDR3 residues: CAWTALGTSGANVLTF. The DNA of the CDR3 is TGTGCCTGGACCGCACTCGGTACCTCTGGGGCCAACGTCCTGACTTTC.

CDR3 nucleotides: TGTGCCAGCAGCTCCGGGGGGTACAGCACAGATACGCAGTATTTT. Translated: CASSSGGYSTDTQYF. This chain joins TRBV7-8 and TRBJ2-3; 7 bases are shared with TRBD2. Germline-derived CDR1 and CDR2 are SGHVS and FQNEAQ. V trimming: 4 bases; J trimming: 0 bases; junction bases outside the gene matches: 4. The CDR3 length is 15 residues. Drawing the rest from reference TRBV7-8 and TRBJ2-3, the complete variable domain is GAGVSQSPRYKVAKRGQDVALRCDPISGHVSLFWYQQALGQGPEFLTYFQNEAQLDKSGLPSDRFFAERPEGSVSTLKIQRTQQEDSAVYLCASSSGGYSTDTQYFGPGTRLTVL.

This clonotype was picked up a small number of times. This chain links TRBV29-1 with TRBJ1-1; tentative D call: TRBD1 (5 bases). CDR1 and CDR2 from the germline V gene are SQVTM and ANQGSEA. Trimming removed 6 bases from V and 0 bases from J, with 11 bases in between. CDR3 length: 13 residues. The CDR3 sequence: CSVCRDVNTEAFF. DNA for the CDR3: TGCAGCGTCTGCAGGGATGTGAACACTGAAGCTTTCTTT.

This chain connects TRBV4-3 to TRBJ2-5, with unresolved D. V was cut by 2 bases and J by 2 bases, with 6 bases left in between. The CDR3 loop spans 13 amino acids. Germline V lookup: CDR1 LGHNA, CDR2 YSLEER. For the CDR3, the DNA is TGCGCCAGCAGCCAAACAATACAAGAGACCCAGTACTTC. Its translation is CASSQTIQETQYF.

The chain links TRBV7-6 to TRBJ2-5; D not certain. CDR1 SGHVS and CDR2 FNYEAQ come from the germline V gene. This CDR3 is 12 amino acids long. V was trimmed by 5 bases and J by 2 bases, leaving 6 bases between them. CDR3 coding DNA: TGTGCCAGCAGCGTCCCGCAAGAGACCCAGTACTTC. Its translation: CASSVPQETQYF.

J is TRBJ2-1 and V is TRBV20-1; D unresolved. V lost 2 bases and J 7 bases, leaving 9 bases between the germline ends. Germline CDR1 reads DFQATT; CDR2 reads SNEGSKA (reference sequence). This CDR3 contains 12 residues. The CDR3 sequence: CSARSRLNEQFF. CDR3 coding DNA: TGCAGTGCTAGATCAAGACTGAATGAGCAGTTCTTC.

This clonotype was detected many times. The CDR3 DNA reads TGCGCCAGCAGCTTGGAAGGGAATGGCTATGGCTACACCTTC. This encodes CASSLEGNGYGYTF. V usage is TRBV5-1 and J usage is TRBJ1-2; D unresolved. This CDR3 is 14 amino acids long. The V and J ends lost 0 bases and 4 bases respectively, with 10 bases between them. Looked up from germline, CDR1 is SGHRS and CDR2 is YFSETQ.

The rearrangement joins TRBV12-3 or TRBV12-4 to TRBJ2-4, with 7 bases matching TRBD2. Losses at the gene ends were 7 bases for V and 0 bases for J; bases not matched to a gene: 3. This CDR3 comprises 14 residues. CDR3 amino acids: CASTWGGAKNIQYF. The CDR3 DNA reads as TGTGCCAGCACCTGGGGGGGAGCCAAAAACATTCAGTACTTC.

This clonotype was observed a handful of times. This chain uses TRBV19 with TRBJ2-7; 11 positions agree with TRBD1. In germline, CDR1 is LNHDA, CDR2 SQIVND (reference sequence). CDR3 length equals 18 residues. Losses at the gene ends were 5 bases for V and 5 bases for J; bases not matched to a gene: 17. CDR3: CASSLHGGPRTGGNEQYF. The CDR3 region has the DNA TGTGCCAGTAGTCTCCACGGGGGGCCTAGGACAGGGGGCAACGAGCAGTACTTC.

This clonotype has a handful of counts. J is TRBJ2-1 and V is TRBV9; D is perhaps TRBD1 (6 bases). V lost 3 bases to trimming and J lost 8 bases, with 9 bases between them. In germline, CDR1 is SGDLS, CDR2 YYNGEE. This CDR3 is built from 12 residues. CDR3 DNA: TGTGCCAGCAGCGGTCAGGGGCATGAGCAGTTCTTC. It is translated as CASSGQGHEQFF.

This clonotype showed up just a few times. This chain uses TRBV6-5 with TRBJ2-1; 7 bases align to TRBD2. The CDR3 is 14 amino acids. Germline-derived CDR1 and CDR2 are MNHEY and SVGAGI. V gave up 0 bases and J gave up 15 bases; unmatched junction bases: 11. Written as DNA, the CDR3 is TGTGCCAGCAGTTACTCGACACCGGGGGGTCGTCTGTTCTTC. Translated: CASSYSTPGGRLFF.

J is TRBJ1-1 and V is TRBV20-1; D ambiguous. The CDR3 is made up of 11 amino acids. With 4 bases removed from V and 1 base from J, the gap between germline ends came to 4 bases. Germline V gene sequence: CDR1 DFQATT, CDR2 SNEGSKA (reference sequence). Here the CDR3 reads CSAKSNTEAFF. In DNA form, the CDR3 reads TGCAGTGCTAAATCGAACACTGAAGCTTTCTTT.

Only a few counts were recorded for this clonotype. The chain recombines TRBV20-1 with TRBJ1-1; a weak D match, TRBD1 (5 bases). CDR3 size: 13 residues. Germline CDR1 reads DFQATT; CDR2 reads SNEGSKA (reference sequence). V was pared by 4 bases and J by 4 bases, with 13 bases between. Here the CDR3 DNA reads TGCAGTGCTACACAACAGGTATTCACTGAAGCTTTCTTT. The encoded protein is CSATQQVFTEAFF.

The chain combines TRBV4-3 with TRBJ2-3, with D perhaps being TRBD1 or TRBD2 (5 bases each). CDR3 size: 14 residues. Trimming removed 4 bases at V and 5 bases at J, with 13 bases between. CDR1 and CDR2 (germline): LGHNA, YSLEER. CDR3 bases: TGCGCCAGCAGCCTTAGGTCGGGGCGAGATACGCAGTATTTT. It codes for CASSLRSGRDTQYF.

This clonotype was recorded a few times. The chain couples TRBV7-2 to TRBJ2-1, with D unclear. The germline V and J ends were trimmed by 1 base and 6 bases, with 10 bases remaining between them. The CDR3 extends over 14 amino acids. Germline CDR1 reads SGHTA; CDR2 reads FQGNSA. CDR3 nucleotides: TGTGCCAGCAGCTTAGACCGCCACTCCAATGAGCAGTTCTTC. Its translation: CASSLDRHSNEQFF.

This clonotype was detected ten times or more. The chain has TRBV12-3 or TRBV12-4 and TRBJ2-5; TRBD1 agrees at 7 bases. The trim removed 5 bases at V and 2 bases at J, leaving 2 bases unmatched. This CDR3 is 13 amino acids long. The CDR3 nucleotides are TGTGCCAGCAGTCCGGGACAGCAAGAGACCCAGTACTTC. Amino acid sequence: CASSPGQQETQYF.

This clonotype was seen repeatedly, ten times or more. The chain has TRBV20-1 and TRBJ1-3; 7 positions match TRBD1. The J segment lost 0 bases and the V segment lost 1 base, leaving 3 bases of the junction unmatched. The CDR3 extends over 15 amino acids. CDR1 and CDR2 (germline): DFQATT, SNEGSKA (reference sequence). The CDR3 nucleotides read TGCAGTGCTAGAGTTACAGGGGCCTCTGGAAACACCATATATTTT. Translation: CSARVTGASGNTIYF.

This clonotype was detected a few times. The rearrangement joins TRBV19 to TRBJ2-1; 9 bases align to TRBD1. Germline V lookup: CDR1 LNHDA, CDR2 SQIVND (reference sequence). V lost 2 bases, J lost 4 bases, and 3 bases stayed unmatched. The CDR3 extends over 15 amino acids. CDR3 bases: TGTGCCAGTAGTATAACGGGACAGGGATACAATGAGCAGTTCTTC. This gives the protein CASSITGQGYNEQFF.

This clonotype was seen more than once but under ten times. The rearrangement uses TRBV20-1 and TRBJ1-6; TRBD1 matches at 10 bases. The CDR3 is 13 amino acids. Losses at the gene ends were 4 bases for V and 7 bases for J; bases not matched to a gene: 1. Germline V gene sequence: CDR1 DFQATT, CDR2 SNEGSKA (reference sequence). The CDR3 here is CSATDRGNSPLHF. The CDR3 nucleotides are TGCAGTGCTACGGACAGGGGGAATTCACCCCTCCACTTT.

V gene TRBV2 combines with J gene TRBJ2-7, with 8 bases matching TRBD1. V lost 1 base and J lost 3; bases outside the gene matches: 2. CDR1 SNHLY and CDR2 FYNNEI come from the germline V gene. This CDR3 comprises 14 residues. The CDR3 is CASSEGTGIYEQYF. The CDR3 region has the DNA TGTGCCAGCAGTGAAGGGACAGGGATCTACGAGCAGTACTTC. The variable domain in full, completed from reference TRBV2 and TRBJ2-7, reads EPEVTQTPSHQVTQMGQEVILRCVPISNHLYFYWYRQILGQKVEFLVSFYNNEISEKSEIFDDQFSVERPDGSNFTLKIRSTKLEDSAMYFCASSEGTGIYEQYFGPGTRLTVT.

V usage is TRBV5-1 and J usage is TRBJ1-4, with D unclear. Trimming left V 1 base short and J 3 bases short, with 7 bases between. The CDR3 runs to 14 residues. CDR1 is SGHRS, CDR2 YFSETQ, per germline. As DNA, the CDR3 is TGCGCCAGCAGCTTGAGGCAGCCTAATGAAAAACTGTTTTTT. This sequence encodes CASSLRQPNEKLFF. Looking up the rest from reference TRBV5-1 and TRBJ1-4 gives the full variable domain: KAGVTQTPRYLIKTRGQQVTLSCSPISGHRSVSWYQQTPGQGLQFLFEYFSETQRNKGNFPGRFSGRQFSNSRSEMNVSTLELGDSALYLCASSLRQPNEKLFFGSGTQLSVL.

V gene TRBV5-1 combines with J gene TRBJ2-5, with 7 bases aligning to TRBD2. The CDR3 covers 15 residues. V shed 5 bases and J 4 bases; nucleotides not matched to a gene: 11. Germline-derived CDR1 and CDR2 are SGHRS and YFSETQ. In nucleotides, the CDR3 is TGCGCCAGCAGAACTACCGGGACTACTGGAGAGACCCAGTACTTC. It is translated as CASRTTGTTGETQYF.